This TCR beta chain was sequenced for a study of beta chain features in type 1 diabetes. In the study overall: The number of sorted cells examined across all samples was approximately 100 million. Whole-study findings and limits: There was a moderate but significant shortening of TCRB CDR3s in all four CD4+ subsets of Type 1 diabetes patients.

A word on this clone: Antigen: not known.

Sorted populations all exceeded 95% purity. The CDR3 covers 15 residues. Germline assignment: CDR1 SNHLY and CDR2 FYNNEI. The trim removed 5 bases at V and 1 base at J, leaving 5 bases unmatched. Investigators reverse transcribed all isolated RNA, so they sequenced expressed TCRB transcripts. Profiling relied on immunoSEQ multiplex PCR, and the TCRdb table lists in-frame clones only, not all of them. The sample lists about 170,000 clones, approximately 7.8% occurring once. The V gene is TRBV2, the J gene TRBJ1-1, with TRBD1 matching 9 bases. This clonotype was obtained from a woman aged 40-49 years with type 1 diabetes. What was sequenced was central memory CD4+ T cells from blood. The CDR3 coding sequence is TGTGCCAGCAGTCTACAGGGGGCGGAGAACACTGAAGCTTTCTTT. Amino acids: CASSLQGAENTEAFF. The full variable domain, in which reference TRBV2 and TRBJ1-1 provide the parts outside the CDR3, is EPEVTQTPSHQVTQMGQEVILRCVPISNHLYFYWYRQILGQKVEFLVSFYNNEISEKSEIFDDQFSVERPDGSNFTLKIRSTKLEDSAMYFCASSLQGAENTEAFFGQGTRLTVV.